Below, one TCR beta chain is given with its context. The data are from a study of T cell changes during pregnancy in multiple sclerosis. CDR3 length: 16 residues. V lost 4 bases and J 4 bases, leaving 17 bases between the germline ends. Looked up from germline, CDR1 is SNHLY and CDR2 is FYNNEI. Produced via immunoSEQ multiplex PCR; TCRdb's table is partial and in-frame only. Here the sample spans fewer than 75,000 clones, 75% to 95% being singletons. The clonotype originates from a female donor with multiple sclerosis, enrolled in a pregnancy study. Source: peripheral blood, taken in the first trimester of pregnancy. This chain joins TRBV2 and TRBJ2-1; TRBD1 might be the D (5 bases). CDR3 residues: CASSVQRTFGYNEQFF. CDR3 in DNA: TGTGCCAGCAGTGTCCAAAGGACATTCGGATACAATGAGCAGTTCTTC.